This TCR beta chain appears in the sequencing data of a study of technical replicates of blood from a handful of donors. This table comes from immunoSEQ multiplex PCR, and its TCRdb copy is limited to in-frame clones, with some not included. The repertoire holds about 76,000 clones, roughly 91% seen once, with approximately 0.25% in the top ten. V shed 5 bases and J 3 bases; nucleotides not matched to a gene: 7. This CDR3 comprises 16 residues. CDR1 and CDR2 from the germline V gene are SQVTM and ANQGSEA. Sequenced: T cells isolated from PBMCs. V gene TRBV29-1 combines with J gene TRBJ2-3; 14 bases fit TRBD2. The origin of this receptor is a human donor in good health. CDR3 coding DNA: TGCAGCGTTCTCCGGGGACTAGCGGGGGTAACAGATACGCAGTATTTT. Amino acid sequence: CSVLRGLAGVTDTQYF.